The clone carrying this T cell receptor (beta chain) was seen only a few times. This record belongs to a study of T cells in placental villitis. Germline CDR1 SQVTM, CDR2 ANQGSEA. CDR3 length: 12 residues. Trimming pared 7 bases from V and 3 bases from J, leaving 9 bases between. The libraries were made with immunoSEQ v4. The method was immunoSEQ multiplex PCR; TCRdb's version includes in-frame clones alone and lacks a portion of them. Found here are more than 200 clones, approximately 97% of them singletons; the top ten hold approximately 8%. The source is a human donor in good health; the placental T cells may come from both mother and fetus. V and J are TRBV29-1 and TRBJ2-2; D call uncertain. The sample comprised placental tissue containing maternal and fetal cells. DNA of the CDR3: TGCAGCGCCCCTTATGACACCGGGGAGCTGTTTTTT. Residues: CSAPYDTGELFF.